A single sample gave rise to the 29 T cell receptor beta chains below, sequenced in a study of vaccination and CD4 T cells after COVID-19. Sequencing of DNA taken from cultured CD4+ T cells relied on the Oncomine TCR Beta short-read assay. A single record per CDR3 protein comes from TCRdb applying MiXCR to the PCR reads. The sample yields around 20,000 distinct CDR3 sequences, about 40% seen once. No antigen is known for these receptors. Treatment meaning: roughly 10-day PBMC culture with coronavirus spike peptide pools or control peptides (ViraFEST assay). The sequenced sample was CD4+ T cells from blood, cultured in vitro, obtained before SARS-CoV-2 vaccination. The receptors originated from a human donor who had recovered from COVID-19.

The chain employs TRBV19 and TRBJ1-2; 7 positions match TRBD1. Germline assignment: CDR1 LNHDA and CDR2 SQIVND (reference sequence). This CDR3 is 11 amino acids long. V lost 9 bases, J lost 9 bases, and 7 bases stayed unmatched. CDR3 nucleotide sequence: TGTGCCAGCCGCGGGACAGAGAGCTACACCTTC. This encodes CASRGTESYTF.

Turning to this clonotype: Possible read error: a much larger clone is one base away. This chain connects TRBV2 to TRBJ1-5; D remains unclear. The length of the CDR3 is 15 residues. Germline CDR1 is SNHLY and CDR2 is FYNNEI. The DNA of the CDR3 is TGTACCAGCAGAGCCCGGACGGGAGACAATCAGCCCCAGCATTTT. The encoded protein is CTSRARTGDNQPQHF.

The rearrangement links TRBV19 to TRBJ2-2; possible D gene TRBD2, 6 bases. CDR3 size: 14 residues. Germline values: CDR1 LNHDA, CDR2 SQIVND (reference sequence). Trimming removed 7 bases from V and 5 bases from J, with 14 bases in between. The CDR3 protein is CASIGGGGTGELFF. CDR3 DNA: TGTGCCAGTATCGGGGGTGGTGGGACCGGGGAGCTGTTTTTT.

V usage is TRBV18 and J usage is TRBJ1-3; 7 bases map to TRBD1. CDR3 length: 16 residues. Germline CDR1 and CDR2: KGHSH and LQKENI. V was clipped by 2 bases and J by 0 bases; unmatched bases: 4. The CDR3 DNA follows: TGTGCCAGCTCACCAATGACAGGGAGCTCTGGAAACACCATATATTTT. Amino acid sequence: CASSPMTGSSGNTIYF.

This clonotype showed up just once. The chain is built from TRBV27 and TRBJ1-1; the D is unclear. In germline, CDR1 is MNHEY, CDR2 SMNVEV (reference sequence). With 6 bases removed from V and 1 base from J, the gap between germline ends came to 15 bases. CDR3 size: 15 residues. CDR3 coding DNA: TGTGCCAGCAGGACGATTGAGAGGCGGAACACTGAAGCTTTCTTT. Its translation is CASRTIERRNTEAFF.

The chain joins TRBV9 to TRBJ2-7; TRBD2 matches 8 bases. The V and J ends lost 4 bases and 1 base, in that order; junction bases with no gene match: 4. CDR1 and CDR2 from the germline V gene are SGDLS and YYNGEE. The CDR3 runs to 14 residues. Here the CDR3 reads CASSPAGASYEQYF. The CDR3 region has the DNA TGTGCCAGCAGCCCAGCGGGAGCATCCTACGAGCAGTACTTC.

CDR3 DNA: TGTGCCACCAGCAGAGGGGGGGGGTACTATGGCTACACCTTC. It specifies CATSRGGGYYGYTF. This chain links TRBV15 with TRBJ1-2, with a tentative D call TRBD1 (5 bases). The CDR3 spans 14 residues. V was trimmed by 1 base and J by 3 bases, leaving 9 bases between them. The germline CDR1 and CDR2 sequences are LNHNV and YYDKDF (reference sequence). The whole variable domain, filled in from reference TRBV15 and TRBJ1-2, reads DAMVIQNPRYQVTQFGKPVTLSCSQTLNHNVMYWYQQKSSQAPKLLFHYYDKDFNNEADTPDNFQSRRPNTSFCFLDIRSPGLGDTAMYLCATSRGGGYYGYTFGSGTRLTVV.

In this sample, this clonotype turned up a few times. The V gene is TRBV11-3, the J gene TRBJ1-5, with a tentative D call TRBD1 (5 bases). V was pared by 0 bases and J by 9 bases, with 9 bases between. The CDR3 consists of 13 residues. CDR1 is SGHNT, CDR2 YENEEA, per germline. The CDR3 loop is CASSLDLGGPQHF. The CDR3, as DNA: TGTGCCAGCAGCTTAGATCTTGGGGGGCCCCAGCATTTT. Full variable domain (remainder filled in from reference TRBV11-3 and TRBJ1-5): EAGVVQSPRYKIIEKKQPVAFWCNPISGHNTLYWYLQNLGQGPELLIRYENEEAVDDSQLPKDRFSAERLKGVDSTLKIQPAELGDSAVYLCASSLDLGGPQHFGDGTRLSIL.

This clonotype was seen more than once but under ten times. This CDR3 reads CASSELGTHNQPQHF. The CDR3 region has the DNA TGTGCCAGCAGTGAGCTAGGCACACACAATCAGCCCCAGCATTTT. The chain links TRBV6-1 to TRBJ1-5; no clear D. With 3 bases removed from V and 3 bases from J, the gap between germline ends came to 12 bases. The CDR3 is 15 amino acids. The germline gives CDR1 MNHNS, CDR2 SASEGT.

V and J are TRBV21-1 and TRBJ1-1. TRBV21-1 is assigned pseudogene status. The CDR3 sequence is 18 residues long. The CDR3 sequence: CASSLAAESLLGSTEAFF. CDR3 coding DNA: TGTGCCAGCAGCCTAGCAGCAGAGAGCCTCCTAGGAAGCACTGAAGCTTTCTTT.

This clonotype was detected a few times. V usage is TRBV6-5 and J usage is TRBJ2-1, with D tentatively TRBD2 (5 bases). CDR1 is MNHEY, CDR2 SVGAGI, per germline. The CDR3 sequence is 13 residues long. Trimming shortened V by 0 bases and J by 12 bases, and 12 bases separated the two germline ends. CDR3 sequence reads: CASSYSPSEGQFF. The CDR3 DNA sequence: TGTGCCAGCAGTTACTCGCCCTCCGAGGGGCAGTTCTTC.

The V call is TRBV7-2, the J call TRBJ1-2, with 7 bases fitting TRBD1. The V segment lost 3 bases and the J segment 8 bases; nucleotides outside the gene matches: 9. Germline assignment: CDR1 SGHTA and CDR2 FQGNSA. The CDR3 runs to 14 residues. The CDR3 sequence: CASSFSGQAAGYTF. The CDR3 bases are TGTGCCAGCAGCTTCTCAGGACAGGCGGCCGGCTACACCTTC.

The J gene is TRBJ2-7, the V gene TRBV6-1; D is tentatively TRBD1 or TRBD2 (5 bases each). V was cut by 4 bases and J by 0 bases, with 13 bases left in between. The CDR3 length is 15 residues. Germline assignment: CDR1 MNHNS and CDR2 SASEGT. CDR3 coding DNA: TGTGCCAGCAGTGTTACGGGACGACGCTCCTACGAGCAGTACTTC. Amino acids: CASSVTGRRSYEQYF.

The rearrangement joins TRBV5-4 to TRBJ1-2; D not resolved. The CDR3 has 12 amino acids. Trimming took 1 base from V and 4 from J, leaving 5 bases between them. In germline, CDR1 is SGHNT, CDR2 YYREEE (reference sequence). The CDR3 DNA follows: TGTGCCAGCAGCTTGATCGGCTATGGCTACACCTTC. Encoded protein: CASSLIGYGYTF.

The rearrangement joins TRBV5-1 to TRBJ1-2, with D perhaps TRBD1 (6 bases). The germline gives CDR1 SGHRS, CDR2 YFSETQ. V was trimmed by 4 bases and J by 3 bases, leaving 10 bases between them. This CDR3 spans 13 amino acids. The CDR3 bases are TGCGCCAGCAGCCCCGAGGGGGACTATGGCTACACCTTC. Translation: CASSPEGDYGYTF.

The chain carries TRBV27 and TRBJ1-2; unclear D gene. This CDR3 spans 17 amino acids. CDR1 and CDR2 from the germline V gene are MNHEY and SMNVEV (reference sequence). The ends were cut back, 4 bases at V and 13 bases at J, with 31 bases in the middle. The CDR3 region is CASSSRLIGKGPGSSTF. The CDR3 nucleotides are TGTGCCAGCAGTTCCCGTTTAATTGGTAAAGGGCCAGGTTCGAGCACCTTC.

The chain combines TRBV20-1 with TRBJ1-3; D unclear. Germline V gene sequence: CDR1 DFQATT, CDR2 SNEGSKA (reference sequence). V lost 5 bases to trimming and J lost 2 bases, with 10 bases between them. The CDR3 consists of 13 residues. The CDR3 DNA is TGCAGTGCTGCCCCCAGTCCTGGAAACACCATATATTTT. Encoded protein: CSAAPSPGNTIYF.

This clonotype has just a few counts. The chain employs TRBV7-3 and TRBJ1-2; the D gene is possibly TRBD1 (5 bases). Germline CDR1 SGHTA, CDR2 FQGTGA. This CDR3 has 13 residues. V shed 2 bases and J shed 4 bases, with 8 bases lying between them. DNA of the CDR3: TGTGCCAGCAGCTTAGGGGGGATCTATGGCTACACCTTC. It codes for CASSLGGIYGYTF.

The chain links TRBV5-8 to TRBJ2-3; no reliable D call. The CDR3 runs to 17 residues. Trimming stripped 0 bases from V and 7 bases from J, with 21 bases between. Germline V gives CDR1 SGHTS, CDR2 YDEGEE. CDR3 sequence (DNA): TGTGCCAGCAGCTTGGTCCTACTTACCACGGGCAGGAATACGCAGTATTTT. Translation gives CASSLVLLTTGRNTQYF.

The chain uses TRBV7-3 and TRBJ1-5; TRBD1 might be the D (5 bases). This CDR3 has 17 amino acids. Trimming removed 0 bases from V and 6 bases from J, with 18 bases in between. Germline V gene sequence: CDR1 SGHTA, CDR2 FQGTGA. CDR3 nucleotides: TGTGCCAGCAGCTTAACGCTTGGCAGGGAGGATTGTCAGCCCCAGCATTTT. Translation gives CASSLTLGREDCQPQHF.

The J gene is TRBJ2-3, the V gene TRBV6-5; D is unclear. The length of the CDR3 is 14 residues. Trimming removed 4 bases from V and 4 bases from J, with 12 bases in between. Per the germline V gene, CDR1 is MNHEY and CDR2 is SVGAGI. The CDR3 reads CASSSHYYPDTQYF. The CDR3 bases are TGTGCCAGCAGTTCCCACTACTACCCAGATACGCAGTATTTT.

This clonotype has more than one count but fewer than ten. The rearrangement uses TRBV7-3 and TRBJ2-1; 9 bases agree with TRBD1. Germline CDR1 is SGHTA and CDR2 is FQGTGA. V trimming: 2 bases; J trimming: 7 bases; junction bases outside the gene matches: 6. This CDR3 has 15 amino acids. CDR3 nucleotides: TGTGCCAGCAGCTTATTCGCACAGGGGGCGAATGAGCAGTTCTTC. Translated: CASSLFAQGANEQFF.

This sequence joins TRBV7-3 and TRBJ2-5; D might be TRBD2 (5 bases). V shed 2 bases and J shed 0 bases, with 10 bases lying between them. Germline assignment: CDR1 SGHTA and CDR2 FQGTGA. This CDR3 has 15 amino acids. The CDR3: CASSLGGLNQETQYF. CDR3 bases: TGTGCCAGCAGCTTAGGCGGGCTAAACCAAGAGACCCAGTACTTC.

The sample holds a few counts of this clonotype. The chain carries TRBV20-1 and TRBJ2-1; 7 bases fit TRBD2. Germline V lookup: CDR1 DFQATT, CDR2 SNEGSKA (reference sequence). The ends lost 3 bases at V and 6 bases at J; junction bases unmatched: 11. The CDR3 has 15 amino acids. CDR3 region: CSARDSSGGANEQFF. For the CDR3, the DNA is TGCAGTGCTAGGGATTCTAGCGGAGGGGCCAATGAGCAGTTCTTC.

This clonotype was seen a few times. The chain is built from TRBV7-9 and TRBJ2-2; D is unclear. The CDR3 is 15 amino acids. Looked up from germline, CDR1 is SEHNR and CDR2 is FQNEAQ (reference sequence). V lost 10 bases and J 0 bases, leaving 15 bases between the germline ends. CDR3 in DNA: TGTGCCACCACCAACAGCCTCGCGAACACCGGGGAGCTGTTTTTT. Encoded protein: CATTNSLANTGELFF.

This chain connects TRBV10-3 to TRBJ1-1; D unclear. CDR1 and CDR2 from the germline V gene are ENHRY and SYGVKD. Trimming removed 8 bases from V and 0 bases from J, with 16 bases in between. The CDR3 has 15 amino acids. In DNA form, the CDR3 reads TGTGCCATCCGAAGCTCTTACCTTATGAACACTGAAGCTTTCTTT. Translation: CAIRSSYLMNTEAFF.

This rearrangement joins TRBV20-1 to TRBJ1-2; 8 bases map to TRBD1. This CDR3 contains 14 residues. Trimming removed 5 bases from V and 8 bases from J; junction bases left unmatched: 13. Germline CDR1 DFQATT, CDR2 SNEGSKA (reference sequence). The CDR3 region is CSAPEETGVRGYTF. The DNA of the CDR3 is TGCAGTGCTCCCGAGGAGACAGGGGTCCGAGGCTACACCTTC.

V is TRBV4-1 and J is TRBJ2-1; 12 nucleotides agree with TRBD2. Germline V gene sequence: CDR1 MGHRA, CDR2 YSYEKL. This CDR3 comprises 16 residues. V dropped 2 bases and J dropped 10; count of bases not matched to a gene: 9. The CDR3 loop reads CASSQLTSGGLLEQFF. The CDR3 DNA is TGCGCCAGCAGCCAACTGACTAGCGGGGGCCTTTTGGAGCAGTTCTTC.

This clonotype came up a few times. The chain uses TRBV6-1 and TRBJ2-1; no definite D call. Deletions cut 8 bases from V and 12 bases from J, with 20 bases between. CDR3 length equals 13 residues. The V gene's germline CDR1 is MNHNS and CDR2 SASEGT. In DNA form, the CDR3 reads TGTGCCAGCGCCTCCGGGCGATCCACTGGGCAGTTCTTC. It is translated as CASASGRSTGQFF.